This T cell receptor beta chain was captured by sequencing in a study of T cell repertoires in cytomegalovirus infection. Looking at the study overall: Public TCR beta signatures indicated both CMV infection and matching HLA type. Study results and limitations: Using cumulative public TCR beta family frequency, the authors identified those who carried CMV together with the relevant HLA. Dominating the ex vivo response were HLA-C-restricted CMV-specific TCR beta clonotypes.

About this clonotype: Its antigen is not known.

TCRdb reanalysed the reads using MiXCR and keeps one entry per CDR3 protein. Of some 130,000 distinct CDR3 sequences listed, more than 30% were seen once; the top ten hold roughly half. The CDR3 is 12 residues long. Germline V gives CDR1 SGHVT, CDR2 SQSDAQ. The V end lost 10 bases, the J end lost 0 bases, and 10 bases lay between the germline ends. This clonotype was sampled from a human donor in good health (CMV status not recorded). Some clones in this sample may be carry-over from other donors' samples. The sample in question was CD8+ T cells from cultured PBMCs, obtained from culture after CMV antigen stimulation. The V and J genes are TRBV7-4 and TRBJ2-7; D is tentatively TRBD1 or TRBD2 (6 bases each). CDR3 DNA: TGTGCCACAAGGGGGGTCTCCTACGAGCAGTACTTC. It codes for CATRGVSYEQYF.